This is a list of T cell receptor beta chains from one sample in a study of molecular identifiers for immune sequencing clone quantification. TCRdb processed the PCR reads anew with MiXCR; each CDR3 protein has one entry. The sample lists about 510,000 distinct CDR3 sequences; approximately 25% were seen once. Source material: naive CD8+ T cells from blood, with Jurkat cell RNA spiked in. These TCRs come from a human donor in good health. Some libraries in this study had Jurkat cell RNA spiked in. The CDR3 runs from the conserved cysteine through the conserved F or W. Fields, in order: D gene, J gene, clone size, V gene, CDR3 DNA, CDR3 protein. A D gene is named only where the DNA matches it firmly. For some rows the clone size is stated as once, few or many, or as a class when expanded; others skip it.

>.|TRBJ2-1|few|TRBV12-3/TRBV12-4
TGTGCCAGCACCACTATACAGGGTTTTTACAATGAGCAGTTCTTC
CASTTIQGFYNEQFF
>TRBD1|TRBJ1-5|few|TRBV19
TGTGCCAGTACCGTTCAGGGGGCTGGGAATCAGCCCCAGCATTTT
CASTVQGAGNQPQHF
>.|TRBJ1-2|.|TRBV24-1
TGTGCCACCAGTGGTCGGGGGACTAGCTATGGCTACACCTTC
CATSGRGTSYGYTF
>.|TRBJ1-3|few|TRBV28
TGTGCCAACAGTTTCGTTCGACAGTTCTCTGGAAACACCATATATTTT
CANSFVRQFSGNTIYF
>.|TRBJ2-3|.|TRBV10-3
TGTGCCATCAGTATATCCTCGGAGCGGGGCACAGATACGCAGTATTTT
CAISISSERGTDTQYF
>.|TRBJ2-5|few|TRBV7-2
TGTGCCAGCAGCTTTTTCGATGGGGGTGAGACCCAGTACTTC
CASSFFDGGETQYF
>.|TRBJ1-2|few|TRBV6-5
TGTGCCAGTCATAATGCACAGGGATTCACTAACTATGGCTACACCTTC
CASHNAQGFTNYGYTF
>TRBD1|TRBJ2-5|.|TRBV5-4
TGTGCCAGCAGCGCCTGGACAGGGTTACAGACCCAGTACTTC
CASSAWTGLQTQYF
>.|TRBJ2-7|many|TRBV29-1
TGCAGCGTTTTAGGGACGGCCTACGAGCAGTACTTC
CSVLGTAYEQYF
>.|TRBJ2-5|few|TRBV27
TGTGCCAGCAGTTTGTCTAGCTGGGACCAAGAGACCCAGTACTTC
CASSLSSWDQETQYF
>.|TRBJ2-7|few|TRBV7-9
TGTGCCAGCAGCTCCCCTCACACTGACGGATTCTACGAGCAGTACTTC
CASSSPHTDGFYEQYF
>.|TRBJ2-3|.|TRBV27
TGTGCCAGCAGTTTAATGGTCATGGGCACAGATACGCAGTATTTT
CASSLMVMGTDTQYF
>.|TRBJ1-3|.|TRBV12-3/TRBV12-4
TGTGCCAGCAGTTTCCCTCGGACCGCCAAGTCTGGAAACACCATATATTTT
CASSFPRTAKSGNTIYF
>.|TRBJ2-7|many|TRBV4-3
TGCGCCAGCAGCCGAGACAAGTACGAGCAGTACTTC
CASSRDKYEQYF
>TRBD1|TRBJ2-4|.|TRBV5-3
TGTGCCAGCAGCTTTGGACAGGGGGCGAGGAACATTCAGTACTTC
CASSFGQGARNIQYF
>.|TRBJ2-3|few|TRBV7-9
TGTGCCAGCACCGGCCCGCGGCGGTGGGATACGCAGTATTTT
CASTGPRRWDTQYF
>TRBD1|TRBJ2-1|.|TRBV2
TGTGCCAGCAGACCAGACAGGGGGATATACAATGAGCAGTTCTTC
CASRPDRGIYNEQFF
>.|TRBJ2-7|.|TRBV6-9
TGTGCCAGCAGTTATTCGGGATTGAGTTTCTCCTACGAGCAGTACTTC
CASSYSGLSFSYEQYF
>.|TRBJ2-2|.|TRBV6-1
TGTGCCAGCAGTGAAGGGATGGTCACCGGGGAGCTGTTTTTT
CASSEGMVTGELFF
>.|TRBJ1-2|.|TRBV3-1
TGTGCCAGCAGCCAAGATTGGGCAGGGAGGGTTTATGGCTACACCTTC
CASSQDWAGRVYGYTF
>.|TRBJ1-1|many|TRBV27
TGTGCCAGCCGAACCGGGACAAGGGGTTTCGCCACTGAAGCTTTCTTT
CASRTGTRGFATEAFF
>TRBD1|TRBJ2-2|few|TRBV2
TGTGCCAGCAGTGAAGATCGCGACAGGGGGCGTAGCACCGGGGAGCTGTTTTTT
CASSEDRDRGRSTGELFF
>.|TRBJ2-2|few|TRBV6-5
TGTGCCAGCAACAGGGCGAACACCGGGGAGCTGTTTTTT
CASNRANTGELFF
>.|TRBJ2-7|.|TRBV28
TGTGCCAGCAGTTTCGGGGGAGAACCCTACAAACAGTACTTC
CASSFGGEPYKQYF
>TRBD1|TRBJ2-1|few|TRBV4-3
TGCGCCAGCAGCCTTACTCTGACAGGGACTGAGCAGTTCTTC
CASSLTLTGTEQFF
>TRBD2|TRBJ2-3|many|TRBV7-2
TGTGCCAGCAGCCCCCTAGCGGGGGGGATCACAGATACGCAGTATTTT
CASSPLAGGITDTQYF
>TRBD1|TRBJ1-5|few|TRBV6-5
TGTGCCAGCAGTTACCAATGGACAGGACACTATAGCAATCAGCCCCAGCATTTT
CASSYQWTGHYSNQPQHF
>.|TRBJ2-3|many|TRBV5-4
TGTGCCAGCAGCTTGGAGGACCTCGGCACAGATACGCAGTATTTT
CASSLEDLGTDTQYF
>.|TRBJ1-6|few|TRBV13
TGTGCCAGCAGCTTTGGCAGCTTCCTCCACTTT
CASSFGSFLHF
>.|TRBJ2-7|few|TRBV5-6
TGTGCCAGCAGCTTGGATAGTGGGGTAGCCTACGAGCAGTACTTC
CASSLDSGVAYEQYF
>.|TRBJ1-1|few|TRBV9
TGTGCCAGCAGCGTGCGAGGGATTTCGCCCCTGGATCCTGAAGCTTTCTTT
CASSVRGISPLDPEAFF
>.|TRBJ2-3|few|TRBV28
TGTGCCAGCAGTTTGGAGGGGGGGGGCACAGATACGCAGTATTTT
CASSLEGGGTDTQYF
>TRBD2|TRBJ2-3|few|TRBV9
TGTGCCAGCAGCGTAGAGGGGGGACTAGCGGGAGCCACAGATACGCAGTATTTT
CASSVEGGLAGATDTQYF
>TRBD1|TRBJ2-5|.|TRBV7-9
TGTGCCAGCATGACAGGGGGACTGGAGACCCAGTACTTC
CASMTGGLETQYF
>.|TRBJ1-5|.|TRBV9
TGTGCCAGCAGCCCCGGGCCAGGCAATCAGCCCCAGCATTTT
CASSPGPGNQPQHF
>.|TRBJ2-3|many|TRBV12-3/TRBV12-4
TGTGCCGGGGGGCAAGATACGCAGTATTTT
CAGGQDTQYF
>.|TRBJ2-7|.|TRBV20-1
TGCAGTGCTACCTCGGACCGCTCCTACGAGCAGTACTTC
CSATSDRSYEQYF
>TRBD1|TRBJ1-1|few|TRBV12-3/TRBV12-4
TGTGCCAGCACCGCGGGACAGGTGGGCACTGAAGCTTTCTTT
CASTAGQVGTEAFF
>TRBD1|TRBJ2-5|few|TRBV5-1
TGCGCCAGCAGCCCGGACAGGACCTGGGAGACCCAGTACTTC
CASSPDRTWETQYF
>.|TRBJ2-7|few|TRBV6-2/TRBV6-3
TGTGCCAGCAGTGACCTGGGAGTACTAAGCTCCTACGAGCAGTACTTC
CASSDLGVLSSYEQYF
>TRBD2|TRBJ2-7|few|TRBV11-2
TGTGCCAGCAGCCCGGGACTAGCGGCCCCCTACGAGCAGTACTTC
CASSPGLAAPYEQYF
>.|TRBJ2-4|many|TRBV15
TGTGCCATCTCGGACTCAACTGCCAAAAACATTCAGTACTTC
CAISDSTAKNIQYF
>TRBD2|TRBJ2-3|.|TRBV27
TGTGCCCGCAGTATTAGCGGGCGTGTACCAGATCCGCCGTATTTT
CARSISGRVPDPPYF
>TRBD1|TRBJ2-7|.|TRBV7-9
TGTGCCAGCAGTCAAACCGGGACAGGGGACGAGCAGTACTTC
CASSQTGTGDEQYF
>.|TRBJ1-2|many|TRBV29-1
TGCAGCGTTGGAGGAGGGGTAGGCTATGGCTACACCTTC
CSVGGGVGYGYTF
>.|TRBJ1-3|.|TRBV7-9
TGTGCCAGCAGCTCAGGACGGAGCCTCTCTGGAAACACCATATATTTT
CASSSGRSLSGNTIYF
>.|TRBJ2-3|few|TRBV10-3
TGTGCCATCAGTGAGTCGGGGGGTTTCACAGATACGCAGTATTTT
CAISESGGFTDTQYF
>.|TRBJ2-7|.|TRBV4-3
TGCGCCAGCAGCCGGGGACGGTACTACGAGCAGTACTTC
CASSRGRYYEQYF
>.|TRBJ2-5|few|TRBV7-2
TGTGCCAGCAGCTTAGCGTCTTTACACAAGCTCGTACGAGAGACCCAGTACTTC
CASSLASLHKLVRETQYF
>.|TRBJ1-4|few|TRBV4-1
TGCGCCAGCAGCCAAGAGAGGGGACAAACTAATGAAAAACTGTTTTTT
CASSQERGQTNEKLFF
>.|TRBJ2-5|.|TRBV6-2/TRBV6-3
TGTGACAGCAGTTACTCGTATGTCGTGGAAGAGACCCAGTACTTC
CDSSYSYVVEETQYF
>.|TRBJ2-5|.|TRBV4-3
TGCGCCAGCAGCCAAGACAGGTTCTTAGAGACCCAGTACTTC
CASSQDRFLETQYF
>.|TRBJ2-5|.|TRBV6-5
TGTGCCAGCAGTTACGCGCCAACGGCGGAGACCCAGTACTTC
CASSYAPTAETQYF
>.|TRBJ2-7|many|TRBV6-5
TGTGCCAGCAGTTACGGGGTTTTCTACGAGCAGTACTTC
CASSYGVFYEQYF
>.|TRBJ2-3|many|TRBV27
TGTGCCAGCACTTATACCGGTTCTGACGATACGCAGTATTTT
CASTYTGSDDTQYF
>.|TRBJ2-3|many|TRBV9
TGTGCCAGCAGCGAGGACACGCAAGGAGATACGCAGTATTTT
CASSEDTQGDTQYF
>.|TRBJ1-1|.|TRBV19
TGTGCCAGTAGTCCCCGGACAGTGAAGAGGAACACTGAAGCTTTCTTT
CASSPRTVKRNTEAFF